This T cell receptor (beta chain) was sequenced for a study of identical twins. General study findings and limits: Insertion counts were lower in abundant cord blood beta clonotypes, a trend that memory repertoires did not show. Low generation-probability sequences were in excess among twin-shared out-of-frame alpha sequences.

The junction had 2 bases not matched to a gene; V was cut back by 2 bases and J by 9 bases. This CDR3 spans 12 amino acids. Germline assignment: CDR1 SGDLS and CDR2 YYNGEE. MiXCR, run by TCRdb on the 5' RACE reads, gives a single entry per CDR3 protein. This table has under 250,000 distinct CDR3 sequences, roughly a tenth appearing once. This clonotype was seen ten or more times. The antigen is not known. The sequence was collected from a woman under 30 in good health. Specimen: memory (CD45RO+) T cells sorted from blood. The rearrangement joins TRBV9 to TRBJ2-1, with TRBD2 identical over 7 bases. The CDR3 region is CASSVGGIEQFF. DNA of the CDR3: TGTGCCAGCAGCGTCGGGGGGATTGAGCAGTTCTTC. Full variable domain (missing parts from reference TRBV9 and TRBJ2-1): DSGVTQTPKHLITATGQRVTLRCSPRSGDLSVYWYQQSLDQGLQFLIQYYNGEERAKGNILERFSAQQFPDLHSELNLSSLELGDSALYFCASSVGGIEQFFGPGTRLTVL.